The 32 T cell receptor beta chains below were found in one sample sequenced in a study of blood T cell repertoires in COVID-19. Here immunoSEQ multiplex PCR was the method, and the copy in TCRdb shows in-frame clones only, minus some. Of 210,000 or so clones in the sample, 87% were seen once. The sequenced sample consisted of peripheral blood. Source of these receptors: a man in his forties or fifties with active or convalescent COVID-19.

This clone appeared a single time. The chain links TRBV28 to TRBJ1-5, with no clear D. The germline CDR1 and CDR2 sequences are MDHEN and SYDVKM. The CDR3 sequence is 15 residues long. V was cut by 5 bases and J by 2 bases, with 13 bases left in between. CDR3 in DNA: TGTGCCAGCAGTCCGCCGAGCCCGGGCAATCAGCCCCAGCATTTT. It specifies CASSPPSPGNQPQHF.

The chain joins TRBV5-4 to TRBJ2-5; D gene uncertain. V was shortened by 7 bases and J by 1 base, with 11 bases between the two germline ends. The length of the CDR3 is 13 residues. Germline loops: CDR1 SGHNT, CDR2 YYREEE (reference sequence). This CDR3 is CASRSGSQETQYF. CDR3 DNA: TGTGCCAGCCGATCAGGCTCCCAAGAGACCCAGTACTTC.

The chain links TRBV27 to TRBJ2-1; 8 bases fit TRBD1. V was clipped by 3 bases and J by 4 bases; unmatched bases: 8. Germline CDR1 reads MNHEY; CDR2 reads SMNVEV (reference sequence). The CDR3 has 16 amino acids. CDR3 nucleotides: TGTGCCAGCAGTTTTGGGGTTACAGGGGGTTACAATGAGCAGTTCTTC. It specifies CASSFGVTGGYNEQFF.

J is TRBJ2-2 and V is TRBV15; a weak D match, TRBD2 (5 bases). V dropped 7 bases and J dropped 4 bases, with 28 bases sitting between them. CDR3 length: 19 amino acids. Germline CDR1 and CDR2: LNHNV and YYDKDF (reference sequence). CDR3 sequence (DNA): TGTGCCACCACCACGGCGCCCTCTACGTGGGAGCGGATCACCGGGGAGCTGTTTTTT. Translating it yields CATTTAPSTWERITGELFF.

This clone was counted a single time. This rearrangement joins TRBV27 to TRBJ2-1, with 11 bases identical to TRBD2. V lost 5 bases, J lost 0 bases, and 9 bases stayed unmatched. From germline, CDR1 is MNHEY and CDR2 SMNVEV (reference sequence). The CDR3 extends over 18 amino acids. CDR3 DNA: TGTGCCAGCAGTCTAGCGGGAGGACCAATTAGCTCCTACAATGAGCAGTTCTTC. Encoded protein: CASSLAGGPISSYNEQFF.

This sequence joins TRBV19 and TRBJ2-1, with D tentatively TRBD2 (6 bases). Per the germline V gene, CDR1 is LNHDA and CDR2 is SQIVND (reference sequence). The V end lost 3 bases, the J end lost 1 base, and 10 bases lay between the germline ends. The CDR3 runs 15 residues. The CDR3 DNA reads as TGTGCCAGTAGTATGGAGGGGCCGTCCTACAATGAGCAGTTCTTC. It codes for CASSMEGPSYNEQFF.

About this clone itself: Other DNA sequences in this sample translate to the same CDR3. V gene TRBV27 combines with J gene TRBJ1-4; 8 bases align to TRBD1. V lost 8 bases to trimming and J lost 8 bases; unmatched junction nucleotides: 10. CDR1 is MNHEY and CDR2 is SMNVEV in the germline V gene (reference sequence). The CDR3 runs 14 residues. The CDR3: CASRLQGAGEKLFF. In nucleotides, the CDR3 is TGTGCCAGCCGATTGCAGGGGGCAGGGGAAAAACTGTTTTTT.

The CDR3 here is CASRPGTSEKETQYF. CDR3 nucleotide sequence: TGTGCCAGCAGACCCGGGACTAGCGAGAAAGAGACCCAGTACTTC. The chain uses TRBV5-4 and TRBJ2-5, with 10 nucleotides matching TRBD2. This CDR3 is built from 15 residues. Looked up from germline, CDR1 is SGHNT and CDR2 is YYREEE (reference sequence). V shed 5 bases and J 3 bases; nucleotides not matched to a gene: 7.

Turning to this clone: Germline is not matched at one junction end, which may reflect a read error. The rearrangement uses TRBV3-1 (or the pseudogene TRBV3-2) and TRBJ2-5; 14 bases match TRBD2. CDR3 length: 14 amino acids. Looked up from germline, CDR1 is LGHDT and CDR2 is YNNKEL (reference sequence). The chain's CDR3 is CASSQGLAGARQNF. CDR3 sequence (DNA): TGTGCCAGCAGCCAGGGACTAGCGGGGGCCCGGCAAAACTTC.

The rearrangement uses TRBV9 and TRBJ2-6, with D possibly TRBD1 on 5 matching bases. V lost 1 base to trimming and J lost 1 base, with 6 bases between them. The germline V gene encodes CDR1 SGDLS and CDR2 YYNGEE. The length of the CDR3 is 15 residues. The DNA for the CDR3 is TGTGCCAGCAGCGTACCAGGGTCTGGGGCCAACGTCCTGACTTTC. It specifies CASSVPGSGANVLTF.

This clone showed up just once. The J gene is TRBJ1-2, the V gene TRBV6-6; D is unresolved. The V and J ends lost 8 bases and 4 bases respectively, with 11 bases between them. This CDR3 comprises 12 residues. The germline V gene has CDR1 MNHNY and CDR2 SVGAGI (reference sequence). CDR3 protein: CASVGRSYGYTF. The CDR3 DNA is TGTGCCAGCGTTGGCAGGTCCTATGGCTACACCTTC.

The V call is TRBV5-1, the J call TRBJ1-4; possibly TRBD1 for D (6 bases). Deletions cut 2 bases from V and 7 bases from J, with 21 bases between. Looked up from germline, CDR1 is SGHRS and CDR2 is YFSETQ. CDR3 length: 17 residues. Here the CDR3 reads CASSFDLATGGGEKLFF. The CDR3 DNA follows: TGCGCCAGCAGCTTTGATCTCGCAACGGGGGGCGGTGAAAAACTGTTTTTT.

This chain uses TRBV5-8 with TRBJ1-1; D is possibly TRBD1 (5 bases). CDR3 length equals 13 residues. Germline loops: CDR1 SGHTS, CDR2 YDEGEE. Trimming left V 0 bases short and J 6 bases short, with 9 bases between. CDR3 in amino acids: CASSLGTGAEAFF. In DNA form, the CDR3 reads TGTGCCAGCAGCTTGGGGACGGGGGCTGAAGCTTTCTTT.

The V call is TRBV11-3, the J call TRBJ2-5; tentative D call: TRBD1 (6 bases). The germline CDR1 and CDR2 sequences are SGHNT and YENEEA. The CDR3 length is 16 residues. V lost 4 bases to trimming and J lost 3 bases, with 18 bases between them. This CDR3 reads CASSSESLSGEETQYF. The CDR3, as DNA: TGTGCCAGCAGCTCCGAATCACTTTCAGGGGAAGAGACCCAGTACTTC.

The chain has TRBV6-5 and TRBJ1-4, with D hard to call. Trimming removed 4 bases from V and 3 bases from J, with 12 bases in between. The CDR3 extends over 15 amino acids. Germline V lookup: CDR1 MNHEY, CDR2 SVGAGI. The CDR3 bases are TGTGCCAGCAGTTTCAACGGACTTCCTAATGAAAAACTGTTTTTT. Encoded protein: CASSFNGLPNEKLFF.

V usage is TRBV28 and J usage is TRBJ1-2, with unresolved D. Germline CDR1 MDHEN, CDR2 SYDVKM. The CDR3 has 16 amino acids. V dropped 2 bases and J dropped 1 base, with 14 bases sitting between them. CDR3 protein: CASSLLSKTVNYGYTF. The CDR3 region has the DNA TGTGCCAGCAGTTTACTCTCCAAAACAGTTAACTATGGCTACACCTTC.

The V and J genes are TRBV4-1 and TRBJ1-5; unclear D gene. The CDR3 consists of 16 residues. The V end lost 1 base, the J end lost 4 bases, and 14 bases lay between the germline ends. CDR1 and CDR2 from the germline V gene are MGHRA and YSYEKL. The CDR3 DNA is TGCGCCAGCAGCCAAGTCTCCTACCAGACTAATCAGCCCCAGCATTTT. It encodes CASSQVSYQTNQPQHF.

This clone was counted between two and nine times. The rearrangement links TRBV6-5 to TRBJ1-1; possible D gene TRBD1, 5 bases. Germline V gene lookup returns CDR1 MNHEY and CDR2 SVGAGI. Trimming took off 8 bases at V and 4 bases at J, with 11 bases between the two ends. The CDR3 consists of 12 residues. DNA for the CDR3: TGTGCCAGCGGCGGACAAGTCACTGAAGCTTTCTTT. It yields the protein CASGGQVTEAFF.

J is TRBJ2-1 and V is TRBV4-1, with 7 positions matching TRBD1. Germline V gene data show CDR1 as MGHRA and CDR2 as YSYEKL. The CDR3 sequence is 15 residues long. V shed 5 bases and J 0 bases; nucleotides not matched to a gene: 4. CDR3: CASSERQGSYNEQFF. In nucleotides, the CDR3 is TGCGCCAGCAGCGAGAGACAGGGCTCCTACAATGAGCAGTTCTTC.

The chain joins TRBV19 to TRBJ2-7; 7 positions agree with TRBD2. The germline CDR1 and CDR2 sequences are LNHDA and SQIVND (reference sequence). CDR3 length: 14 amino acids. Trimming took 4 bases from V and 2 from J; bases not matched to a gene: 5. CDR3 sequence (DNA): TGTGCCAGTAGTACTAGCGGTCGTGCCTACGAGCAGTACTTC. It specifies CASSTSGRAYEQYF.

This rearrangement joins TRBV6-5 to TRBJ2-1; TRBD1 matches 7 bases. The junction had 6 bases not matched to a gene; V was cut back by 6 bases and J by 7 bases. Germline V lookup: CDR1 MNHEY, CDR2 SVGAGI. The CDR3 covers 13 residues. The CDR3 here is CASRVHRGNEQFF. Here the CDR3 DNA reads TGTGCCAGCAGGGTGCACAGGGGAAATGAGCAGTTCTTC.

The genes are TRBV6-5 and TRBJ2-1, with D possibly matching TRBD2 (5 bases). CDR1 and CDR2 (germline): MNHEY, SVGAGI. V lost 6 bases and J 3 bases, leaving 12 bases between the germline ends. The CDR3 consists of 14 residues. The CDR3, as DNA: TGTGCCAGCAGGTTAACGGGGTACTACAATGAGCAGTTCTTC. It specifies CASRLTGYYNEQFF.

The chain uses TRBV5-6 and TRBJ1-1; maybe TRBD1 (6 bases). The V end lost 4 bases, the J end lost 1 base, and 8 bases lay between the germline ends. Germline V CDR1 and CDR2: SGHDT, YYEEEE. CDR3 length: 13 amino acids. CDR3 nucleotide sequence: TGTGCCAGCAGCCCGACAGGGAACACTGAAGCTTTCTTT. Translating gives CASSPTGNTEAFF. The full variable domain, its missing parts supplied by reference TRBV5-6 and TRBJ1-1, is DAGVTQSPTHLIKTRGQQVTLRCSPKSGHDTVSWYQQALGQGPQFIFQYYEEEERQRGNFPDRFSGHQFPNYSSELNVNALLLGDSALYLCASSPTGNTEAFFGQGTRLTVV.

The CDR3 loop reads CASSLEGSSGNTIYF. DNA of the CDR3: TGTGCCAGCAGTTTGGAGGGAAGCTCTGGAAACACCATATATTTT. The chain employs TRBV27 and TRBJ1-3; D gene unclear. CDR1 MNHEY and CDR2 SMNVEV come from the germline V gene (reference sequence). Trimming pared 3 bases from V and 0 bases from J, leaving 9 bases between. The CDR3 consists of 15 residues.

The V gene is TRBV5-1, the J gene TRBJ2-2, with D possibly TRBD2 on 5 matching bases. Germline assignment: CDR1 SGHRS and CDR2 YFSETQ. The CDR3 covers 14 residues. Between the trimmed V and J ends, which lost 7 bases and 4 bases, there was a span of 14 bases. The CDR3 reads CASAMSGSTGELFF. The CDR3 coding sequence is TGCGCCAGCGCTATGTCGGGGAGCACCGGGGAGCTGTTTTTT.

This chain connects TRBV6-1 to TRBJ1-2, with a weak D call TRBD1 (5 bases). This CDR3 has 15 residues. Trimming cost V 2 bases and J 1 base, with 11 bases left between them. The germline V gene encodes CDR1 MNHNS and CDR2 SASEGT. CDR3 in amino acids: CASSEWGAYNYGYTF. Written as DNA, the CDR3 is TGTGCCAGCAGTGAATGGGGCGCCTATAACTATGGCTACACCTTC.

V and J are TRBV2 and TRBJ1-1, with TRBD1 as a possible D gene (5 bases). Germline V gives CDR1 SNHLY, CDR2 FYNNEI. The CDR3 contains 15 residues. Trimming pared 0 bases from V and 2 bases from J, leaving 10 bases between. As DNA, the CDR3 is TGTGCCAGCAGTGAAGCGCGGCAGGGTAACACTGAAGCTTTCTTT. Translation: CASSEARQGNTEAFF.

V is TRBV28 and J is TRBJ2-7; D perhaps matches TRBD1 (6 bases). The germline CDR1 and CDR2 sequences are MDHEN and SYDVKM. The CDR3 extends over 14 amino acids. V was trimmed by 3 bases and J by 4 bases, leaving 13 bases between them. The CDR3 loop is CASSLPGEHYEQYF. DNA of the CDR3: TGTGCCAGCAGTTTGCCAGGGGAACATTACGAGCAGTACTTC.

This rearrangement joins TRBV11-2 to TRBJ2-2; 8 bases match TRBD2. V was clipped by 3 bases and J by 7 bases; unmatched bases: 13. CDR1 and CDR2 from the germline V gene are SGHAT and FQNNGV. The CDR3 totals 17 residues. The CDR3 protein is CASSLTIHGLAGGELFF. The CDR3 nucleotides are TGTGCCAGCAGCTTGACAATCCATGGACTAGCTGGCGGGGAGCTGTTTTTT.

The rearrangement joins TRBV7-2 to TRBJ2-5; 16 bases are shared with TRBD2. CDR3 size: 16 residues. Germline V gives CDR1 SGHTA, CDR2 FQGNSA. J gave up 6 bases and V 4 bases, and 5 bases lay outside the gene matches. The CDR3 is CASSWGLAGGLKTQYF. DNA of the CDR3: TGTGCCAGCAGCTGGGGACTAGCGGGAGGGCTAAAGACCCAGTACTTC.

This clone was counted a single time. The chain recombines TRBV10-2 with TRBJ1-6; no firm D call. The CDR3 sequence is 13 residues long. The V and J ends lost 5 bases and 6 bases respectively, with 8 bases between them. The germline V gene has CDR1 WSHSY and CDR2 SAAADI. The CDR3 here is CASSLSPNSPLHF. The DNA of the CDR3 is TGCGCCAGCAGTTTATCCCCTAATTCACCCCTCCACTTT.

The V and J genes are TRBV7-7 and TRBJ2-7; 7 bases line up with TRBD1. V lost 8 bases to trimming and J lost 7 bases; unmatched junction nucleotides: 14. Germline lookup yields CDR1 SSHAT and CDR2 FNYEAQ (reference sequence). This CDR3 spans 14 amino acids. In nucleotides, the CDR3 is TGTGCCAGCTCCCCGGCCTCGACAGGGATGGAGCAGTACTTC. Its translation: CASSPASTGMEQYF.